This T cell receptor (beta chain) was obtained from a study of long-term antiretroviral therapy in people with HIV. Study-level findings and limits: Blood obtained between 2004 and 2017 may reflect older ART regimens.

The CDR3 runs to 14 residues. V was shortened by 0 bases and J by 5 bases, with 11 bases between the two germline ends. Looked up from germline, CDR1 is SGHNT and CDR2 is YYREEE (reference sequence). Details on this clone: Its target is unknown.

immunoSEQ v3.0 was run at survey level. Sequenced by immunoSEQ multiplex PCR; TCRdb stores in-frame clones only, minus some. In the table there are roughly 28,000 clones, 75% to 85% of which are singletons. The TCR comes from a man aged 40-50 years with HIV. Sequenced material: unsorted PBMCs, taken 0.3 years after starting antiretroviral therapy. The genes are TRBV5-4 and TRBJ1-1; D is uncertain. This CDR3 is CASSLDAGGTEAFF. The CDR3 DNA sequence: TGTGCCAGCAGCTTGGATGCCGGAGGGACTGAAGCTTTCTTT.